One sample yielded the 12 T cell receptor beta chains listed below, sequenced in a study of CD4 and CD8 cells across lung adenocarcinoma regions. TCRdb re-analysed the PCR reads in MiXCR, keeping a single row per CDR3 protein. The sample holds under 10,000 distinct CDR3 sequences, about 51% seen once. Sequencing was carried out using CD4+ T cells from the margin of a lung tumor. These receptors all stem from a male donor with lung adenocarcinoma. The CD4 and CD8 labels of this study may be unreliable.

This clonotype was observed a single time. The J gene is TRBJ1-1, the V gene TRBV6-1; D uncertain. With 6 bases removed from V and 4 bases from J, the gap between germline ends came to 15 bases. The CDR3 totals 14 residues. Germline V gene lookup returns CDR1 MNHNS and CDR2 SASEGT. The CDR3 reads CASSLAEVVTEAFF. CDR3 in DNA: TGTGCCAGCAGCCTGGCGGAGGTCGTCACTGAAGCTTTCTTT.

On this clonotype: One end of the junction is discordant with germline, which a read error may explain. The chain employs TRBV10-2 and TRBJ2-4; tentative D call: TRBD1 (6 bases). The CDR3 length is 13 residues. The germline gives CDR1 WSHSY, CDR2 SAAADI. As DNA, the CDR3 is TGCGCCAGGGGGCTGGGGGCCAAAGACATGCAGTATTTC. This sequence encodes CARGLGAKDMQYF.

This clonotype was picked up a small number of times. The rearrangement joins TRBV27 to TRBJ2-1, with TRBD1 matching 10 bases. The end of the DNA fits TRBJ2-7 better, so the J call may be wrong. CDR3 size: 14 residues. Germline V lookup: CDR1 MNHEY, CDR2 SMNVEV (reference sequence). CDR3 nucleotide sequence: TGTGCCAGCAGTCAAGACAGGGGGCTGGGGGAGCAGTACTTC. Its protein product is CASSQDRGLGEQYF.

This chain joins TRBV7-2 and TRBJ2-5; TRBD2 is a possible D gene (5 bases). The DNA end favors TRBJ2-1, so the J call may be wrong. CDR3 length: 16 amino acids. The germline V gene has CDR1 SGHTA and CDR2 FQGNSA. The CDR3, as DNA: TGTGCCAGCAGCTTAGCGGCGGGCAGGATCGGGGATGAGCAGTTCTTC. It specifies CASSLAAGRIGDEQFF.

V and J are TRBV4-1 and TRBJ2-5; D is unresolved. The J call may not be correct, given that the DNA end is closer to TRBJ2-1. CDR3 length: 14 amino acids. Germline V lookup: CDR1 MGHRA, CDR2 YSYEKL. CDR3 DNA: TGCGCCAGCAGCCAAGTGGCTAGTGGCGATGAGCAGTTCTTC. This sequence encodes CASSQVASGDEQFF.

A remark on this clonotype: The junction departs from germline at one end; a sequencing error may be responsible. The chain is built from TRBV27 and TRBJ2-3, with TRBD1 as a possible D gene (5 bases). CDR1 is MNHEY, CDR2 SMNVEV, per germline (reference sequence). The CDR3 runs to 13 residues. The CDR3 loop reads CASSLQGTNTQYF. Here the CDR3 DNA reads TGTGCCAGCAGTTTACAGGGCACAAATACGCAGTATTTT.

At least ten counts were recorded for this clonotype. V gene TRBV6-1 combines with J gene TRBJ2-7; 9 bases map to TRBD1. V shed 5 bases, J shed 5 bases, and the junction held 7 bases outside the gene matches. The CDR3 is 14 amino acids. Germline V CDR1 and CDR2: MNHNS, SASEGT. The chain's CDR3 is CASSRDRERNEQYF. CDR3 in DNA: TGTGCCAGCAGTCGGGACAGGGAAAGGAACGAGCAGTACTTC.

J is TRBJ2-1 and V is TRBV6-1; D is ambiguous. This CDR3 is built from 15 residues. Germline V gene data show CDR1 as MNHNS and CDR2 as SASEGT. V was clipped by 4 bases and J by 13 bases, with 23 bases between them. CDR3 DNA sequence: TGTGCCAGCAGTGCCCCCAATCTGGACCAAGAGACCCAGTTCTTC. Translation: CASSAPNLDQETQFF.

This clonotype was seen a few times. This sequence may be a read error, since a much larger clone differs from it by one base. The chain links TRBV6-5 to TRBJ2-1, with 8 bases lining up with TRBD2. This CDR3 has 15 residues. The trim removed 4 bases at V and 10 bases at J, leaving 12 bases unmatched. Germline V gene data show CDR1 as MNHEY and CDR2 as SVGAGI. CDR3 sequence (DNA): TGTGCCAGCAGTTTGGGACTAGAGGGTACCTACGAGCAGTTCTTC. Encoded protein: CASSLGLEGTYEQFF.

The chain links TRBV5-5 to TRBJ2-4; 7 nucleotides align to TRBD1. The CDR3 spans 14 residues. Per germline, CDR1 SGHKS and CDR2 YYEKEE (reference sequence). The trim removed 4 bases at V and 8 bases at J, leaving 9 bases unmatched. CDR3 protein: CASSQETGSDIQYF. The CDR3 bases are TGTGCCAGCAGCCAGGAGACAGGGTCCGACATTCAGTACTTC.

A remark on this clonotype: One end of the junction is discordant with germline, which a read error may explain. V and J are TRBV7-6 and TRBJ2-3, with a weak D call TRBD2 (6 bases). The V gene's germline CDR1 is SGHVS and CDR2 FNYEAQ. The CDR3 extends over 17 amino acids. CDR3 nucleotide sequence: TGTGCCAGCAGCTTGGTCTTAGGGGAGGCTGAACAGCATACCCAGTATTTT. This translates into CASSLVLGEAEQHTQYF.

The V and J genes are TRBV10-1 and TRBJ2-5; TRBD2 agrees at 14 bases. Germline V lookup: CDR1 WNHNN, CDR2 SYGVQD (reference sequence). J lost 3 bases, V lost 3 bases, and 9 bases had no gene match. CDR3 size: 18 residues. The DNA of the CDR3 is TGCGCCAGCAGTGAAACTATGGGACTAGCGGGAGCTGAAGAGACCCAGTACTTC. Translation gives CASSETMGLAGAEETQYF.